The rows below give T cell receptor beta chains drawn from one sample of a study of T cells in Graves' hyperthyroidism and ophthalmopathy. A single record per CDR3 protein comes from TCRdb applying MiXCR to the multiplex PCR reads. The sample carries roughly 740,000 distinct CDR3 sequences, about 17% recorded once. Sequencing was performed on blood. The source of these receptors is a man between 18 and 35 years old with Graves' hyperthyroidism. Each CDR3 is given with its conserved first and last residue. D genes are given only for firm matches. Clone size is shown for a subset of rows, as once, few, many or a class of expanded clone.

v_gene	d_gene	len	abundance	j_gene	CDR3aa	CDR3nt
TRBV19	TRBD2	17	many	TRBJ2-1	CASSQRTSRSSYNEQFF	TGTGCCAGTAGCCAGAGGACTAGCCGAAGCTCCTACAATGAGCAGTTCTTC
TRBV11-2	TRBD2	15	many	TRBJ2-1	CASSLNSGSGGEQFF	TGTGCCAGCAGCTTGAATAGCGGGAGCGGGGGTGAGCAGTTCTTC
TRBV9	-	15	-	TRBJ2-5	CASSVAPGPRETQYF	TGTGCCAGCAGCGTAGCTCCAGGCCCGAGGGAGACCCAGTACTTC
TRBV19	-	14	-	TRBJ2-1	CASSIFQGSNEQFF	TGTGCCAGTAGTATCTTCCAGGGAAGCAATGAGCAGTTCTTC
TRBV6-1	-	15	few	TRBJ2-5	CASSPSGAREETQYF	TGTGCCAGCAGTCCTTCGGGAGCTAGAGAGGAGACCCAGTACTTC
TRBV30	-	10	few	TRBJ2-7	CAWSSGEQYF	TGTGCCTGGAGTTCTGGGGAGCAGTACTTC
TRBV24-1	TRBD1	14	-	TRBJ1-5	CATSTTGSAQPQHF	TGTGCCACCAGCACGACAGGGTCGGCTCAGCCCCAGCATTTT
TRBV15	TRBD2	17	-	TRBJ2-7	CATSREIAGGSDYEQYF	TGTGCCACCAGCAGAGAAATAGCGGGAGGGTCCGACTACGAGCAGTACTTC
TRBV19	-	17	-	TRBJ2-2	CASSIDRRFANTGELFF	TGTGCCAGTAGTATAGATAGACGGTTCGCGAACACCGGGGAGCTGTTTTTT
TRBV20-1	TRBD1	13	many	TRBJ2-7	CSAVDRGSYEQYF	TGCAGTGCAGTGGACAGGGGCTCCTACGAGCAGTACTTC
TRBV6-6	TRBD2	16	few	TRBJ2-1	CASSYRGLAPYNEQFF	TGTGCCAGCAGTTACCGCGGACTAGCACCCTACAATGAGCAGTTCTTC
TRBV28	-	15	few	TRBJ2-1	CASSSPGKSGDEQFF	TGTGCCAGCAGCTCCCCCGGGAAGTCGGGGGACGAGCAGTTCTTC
TRBV10-3	TRBD2	11	many	TRBJ2-7	CAIAGEGEQYF	TGTGCCATTGCCGGGGAGGGGGAGCAGTACTTC
TRBV30	-	13	many	TRBJ1-2	CAWSVAWGGGYTF	TGTGCCTGGAGTGTAGCGTGGGGTGGAGGCTACACCTTC
TRBV6-1	TRBD1	15	few	TRBJ1-5	CATRRDRLSNQPQHF	TGTGCCACAAGGCGGGACAGACTTAGCAATCAGCCCCAGCATTTT
TRBV28	TRBD2	13	many	TRBJ2-3	CASTGGSEDTQYF	TGTGCCAGCACGGGCGGGAGTGAAGATACGCAGTATTTT
TRBV6-1	-	15	few	TRBJ1-1	CASSEERRLDTEAFF	TGTGCCAGCAGTGAAGAACGCAGGTTGGACACTGAAGCTTTCTTT
TRBV7-3	TRBD1	17	-	TRBJ2-1	CASSRNVRTGAYNEQFF	TGTGCCAGCAGCCGCAACGTTCGGACAGGGGCCTACAATGAGCAGTTCTTC
TRBV5-1	TRBD1	14	-	TRBJ2-7	CASSLAQGWHEQYF	TGCGCCAGCAGCTTGGCACAGGGGTGGCACGAGCAGTACTTC
TRBV18	-	15	-	TRBJ2-7	CASSPGTLRFDEQYF	TGTGCCAGCTCACCAGGGACCCTCCGCTTCGACGAGCAGTACTTC
TRBV20-1	-	15	-	TRBJ1-1	CSARVLELVYTEAFF	TGCAGTGCTAGAGTTCTTGAACTAGTTTACACTGAAGCTTTCTTT
TRBV4-3	TRBD2	16	many	TRBJ2-3	CASSQTLAGGTDTQYF	TGCGCCAGCAGCCAGACACTAGCGGGAGGAACAGATACGCAGTATTTT
TRBV6-1	TRBD1	15	-	TRBJ1-2	CASSEGQGTTYGYTF	TGTGCCAGCAGTGAGGGACAGGGGACTACCTATGGCTACACCTTC
TRBV4-3	-	18	-	TRBJ2-7	CASSQEVSNTVYSYEQYF	TGCGCCAGCAGCCAAGAAGTAAGCAACACGGTCTACTCCTACGAGCAGTACTTC
TRBV13	-	19	few	TRBJ2-2	CASSLRDGSSGSNTGELFF	TGTGCCAGCAGCCTCCGAGACGGTTCGAGTGGTTCGAACACCGGGGAGCTGTTTTTT
TRBV7-9	TRBD1	15	few	TRBJ2-7	CASSGAGGVTYEQYF	TGTGCCAGCAGCGGAGCAGGGGGTGTTACGTACGAGCAGTACTTC
TRBV30	TRBD2	15	-	TRBJ2-7	CALSGSGRALGEQYF	TGTGCCTTATCAGGGAGCGGGAGGGCCCTTGGCGAGCAGTACTTC
TRBV7-9	TRBD1	17	few	TRBJ1-2	CASSKNPTGPSVYGYTF	TGTGCCAGCAGTAAAAACCCGACAGGGCCTAGCGTCTATGGCTACACCTTC
TRBV28	-	14	-	TRBJ2-2	CASSFVGATGELFF	TGTGCCAGCAGTTTCGTGGGGGCGACCGGGGAGCTGTTTTTT
TRBV4-1	-	15	-	TRBJ2-4	CASSQVGGAKNIQYF	TGCGCCAGCAGCCAAGTTGGGGGGGCCAAAAACATTCAGTACTTC
TRBV5-6	-	14	many	TRBJ1-2	CASIPQGHPDGYTF	TGTGCCAGCATCCCACAGGGTCATCCGGATGGCTACACCTTC
TRBV4-1	TRBD2	16	-	TRBJ2-6	CASSPPRGAGANVLTF	TGCGCCAGCAGCCCTCCCCGGGGGGCTGGGGCCAACGTCCTGACTTTC
TRBV2	-	14	-	TRBJ2-2	CASIGSEPSGELFF	TGTGCCAGCATCGGGTCAGAGCCCTCCGGGGAGCTGTTTTTT
TRBV15	-	16	-	TRBJ1-4	CATSRGGEARNEKLFF	TGTGCCACCAGCAGAGGGGGCGAAGCCCGTAATGAAAAACTGTTTTTT
TRBV28	-	16	few	TRBJ2-4	CASRAGQTKAKNIQYF	TGTGCCAGCAGGGCTGGACAGACCAAAGCCAAAAACATTCAGTACTTC
TRBV10-3	-	14	-	TRBJ1-5	CAISERGDNQPQHF	TGTGCCATCAGTGAGAGAGGGGACAATCAGCCCCAGCATTTT
TRBV27	TRBD2	14	many	TRBJ2-7	CASIRTSGGYEQYF	TGTGCCAGCATTCGGACTAGCGGGGGCTACGAGCAGTACTTC
TRBV28	TRBD2	10	many	TRBJ2-7	CASRGGEQYF	TGTGCCAGCCGGGGGGGCGAGCAGTACTTC
TRBV7-2	-	14	few	TRBJ2-7	CASSSLQDSYEQYF	TGTGCCAGCAGCTCCTTACAGGATTCCTACGAGCAGTACTTC
TRBV24-1	-	15	-	TRBJ2-3	CATSEGRGRADTQYF	TGTGCCACCAGTGAGGGCAGGGGAAGGGCAGATACGCAGTATTTT
TRBV12-3/TRBV12-4	-	17	many	TRBJ2-1	CASSFLQSSSSYNEQFF	TGTGCCAGCAGTTTCCTTCAGTCCTCGAGCTCCTACAATGAGCAGTTCTTC
TRBV12-3/TRBV12-4	-	16	few	TRBJ2-4	CASSRWTPGGKNIQYF	TGTGCCAGCAGTCGATGGACTCCCGGGGGCAAAAACATTCAGTACTTC
TRBV7-9	-	14	-	TRBJ2-1	CASSFRAWNNEQFF	TGTGCCAGCAGCTTCCGGGCCTGGAACAATGAGCAGTTCTTC
TRBV28	-	12	-	TRBJ2-7	CASSGGHGEQYF	TGTGCCAGCAGCGGGGGCCACGGCGAGCAGTACTTC
TRBV7-2	-	13	many	TRBJ2-5	CASSSRGGETQYF	TGTGCCAGCAGCTCCAGAGGGGGAGAGACCCAGTACTTC
TRBV6-1	TRBD2	15	many	TRBJ2-1	CASSQLAVSYNEQFF	TGTGCCAGCAGTCAACTAGCGGTGTCCTACAATGAGCAGTTCTTC
TRBV27	TRBD1	14	many	TRBJ1-5	CAGPARGRQQPQHF	TGTGCCGGACCTGCGAGGGGGCGTCAGCAGCCCCAGCATTTT
TRBV6-1	-	15	-	TRBJ2-2	CASRPPSANTGELFF	TGTGCCAGCCGCCCCCCCAGCGCGAACACCGGGGAGCTGTTTTTT
TRBV5-5	-	14	-	TRBJ2-1	CASSLVEVGHEQFF	TGTGCCAGCAGCTTGGTAGAAGTGGGCCATGAGCAGTTCTTC
TRBV2	TRBD2	15	few	TRBJ2-5	CASSGYAGAAETQYF	TGTGCCAGCAGTGGATACGCGGGAGCAGCGGAGACCCAGTACTTC
TRBV29-1	-	14	-	TRBJ2-5	CSVIRAQPEETQYF	TGCAGCGTAATCCGGGCCCAACCAGAGGAGACCCAGTACTTC
TRBV7-2	-	13	few	TRBJ2-7	CASSFGPLREQYF	TGTGCCAGCAGCTTTGGACCATTACGGGAGCAGTACTTC